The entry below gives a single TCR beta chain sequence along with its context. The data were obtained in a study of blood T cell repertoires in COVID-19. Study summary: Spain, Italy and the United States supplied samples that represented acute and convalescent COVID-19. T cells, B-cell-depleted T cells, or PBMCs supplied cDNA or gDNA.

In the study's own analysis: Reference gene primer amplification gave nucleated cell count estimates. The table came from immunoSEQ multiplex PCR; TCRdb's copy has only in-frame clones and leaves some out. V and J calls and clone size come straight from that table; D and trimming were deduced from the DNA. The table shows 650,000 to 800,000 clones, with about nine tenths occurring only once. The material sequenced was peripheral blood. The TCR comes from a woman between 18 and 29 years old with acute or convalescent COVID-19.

This chain's CDR3 is CASSDIHIQGKNTEAFF. The CDR3 DNA reads TGTGCCAGCAGTGACATTCACATACAGGGGAAAAACACTGAAGCTTTCTTT. The V call is TRBV6-1, the J call TRBJ1-1; 7 nucleotides match TRBD1. The germline V gene has CDR1 MNHNS and CDR2 SASEGT. V was clipped by 3 bases and J by 2 bases; unmatched bases: 12. CDR3 size: 17 residues.